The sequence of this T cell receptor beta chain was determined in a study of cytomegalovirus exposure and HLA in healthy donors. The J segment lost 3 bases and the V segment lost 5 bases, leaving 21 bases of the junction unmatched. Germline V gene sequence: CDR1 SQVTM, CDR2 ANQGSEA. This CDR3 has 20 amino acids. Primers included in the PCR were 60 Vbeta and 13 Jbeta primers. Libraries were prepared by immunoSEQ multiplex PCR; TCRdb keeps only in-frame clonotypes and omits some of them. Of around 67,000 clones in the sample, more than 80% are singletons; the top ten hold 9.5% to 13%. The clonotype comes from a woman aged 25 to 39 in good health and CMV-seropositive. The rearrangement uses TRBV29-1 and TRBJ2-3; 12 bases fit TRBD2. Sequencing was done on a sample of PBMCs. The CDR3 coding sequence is TGCAGCGTTACTCCTCGACTGACTAGCGGGAGTAAGAGGAGAACAGATACGCAGTATTTT. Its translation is CSVTPRLTSGSKRRTDTQYF.